These 32 T cell receptor beta chains were sequenced from one sample in a study of T cell repertoires in cytomegalovirus infection (dated by TCRdb to between 2019 and 2020). Read against the paper, the sample's treatment or condition label means: in vitro stimulation with specific CMV peptide epitopes to enrich CMV-specific T cells. These receptors are not linked to any known antigen. The data were produced on an Illumina HiSeq 1500. Through fastp at Q25 and MiXCR, TCRdb rebuilt clones from the public reads, retaining in-frame beta chains. Under each unique CDR3 protein, matching rows form one entry showing the most common genes and DNA. This sample comprises around 300,000 distinct CDR3 sequences, less than 25% of them detected only once. The ten largest clones add up to around 20% of the sample. The material was cultured PBMCs, obtained from culture after CMV antigen stimulation. These receptors all come from a human donor in good health (CMV status not recorded). Some clones in this sample may be carry-over from other donors' samples.

This clonotype was counted ten times or more. This sequence joins TRBV15 and TRBJ1-2; tentative D call: TRBD1 (6 bases). This CDR3 contains 14 residues. V was cut by 0 bases and J by 8 bases, with 13 bases left in between. Germline assignment: CDR1 LNHNV and CDR2 YYDKDF (reference sequence). CDR3 loop: CATSRDLGGGGYTF. The CDR3 DNA sequence: TGTGCCACCAGCAGAGATCTTGGGGGCGGAGGCTACACCTTC.

This clonotype was picked up one time. The rearrangement joins TRBV12-5 to TRBJ1-5, with D hard to call. Trimming left V 3 bases short and J 0 bases short, with 9 bases between. CDR1 is LGHNT, CDR2 FRNRAP, per germline. The CDR3 has 15 residues. CDR3 sequence (DNA): TGTGCTAGTGGTTTAGCCACGGCTAGCAATCAGCCCCAGCATTTT. Its protein product is CASGLATASNQPQHF.

This clonotype was seen at least ten times. J is TRBJ1-1 and V is TRBV12-3 or TRBV12-4, with 10 bases lining up with TRBD1. The CDR3 sequence is 14 residues long. Losses at the gene ends were 1 base for V and 6 bases for J; bases not matched to a gene: 2. CDR3 bases: TGTGCCAGCAGTTTAGGGACAGGGGGTCCTGAAGCTTTCTTT. Translation gives CASSLGTGGPEAFF.

The V call is TRBV30, the J call TRBJ1-2; D unresolved. Between the trimmed V and J ends, which lost 0 bases and 5 bases, there was a span of 19 bases. From germline, CDR1 is GTSNPN and CDR2 SVGIG (reference sequence). The CDR3 extends over 16 amino acids. CDR3 residues: CAWSVSGGRKVYGYTF. DNA of the CDR3: TGTGCCTGGAGTGTTTCAGGCGGACGGAAAGTATATGGCTACACCTTC. Together with reference TRBV30 and TRBJ1-2, the CDR3 gives the full variable domain: SQTIHQWPATLVQPVGSPLSLECTVEGTSNPNLYWYRQAAGRGLQLLFYSVGIGQISSEVPQNLSASRPQDRQFILSSKKLLLSDSGFYLCAWSVSGGRKVYGYTFGSGTRLTVV.

This chain joins TRBV9 and TRBJ2-5; 7 bases are a match to TRBD1. CDR1 is SGDLS, CDR2 YYNGEE, per germline. The CDR3 covers 14 residues. The junction had 8 bases not matched to a gene; V was cut back by 4 bases and J by 5 bases. The CDR3 loop is CASSSQGIWETQYF. CDR3 in DNA: TGTGCCAGCAGCTCACAGGGGATATGGGAGACCCAGTACTTC.

This clonotype was observed a handful of times. V is TRBV4-1 and J is TRBJ1-5; TRBD1 is a possible D gene (5 bases). CDR1 and CDR2 from the germline V gene are MGHRA and YSYEKL. The length of the CDR3 is 13 residues. V lost 4 bases and J 9 bases, leaving 13 bases between the germline ends. In DNA, the CDR3 is TGCGCCAGCAGCCGCCAGGGTCTTGGGCCCCAGCATTTT. It translates to CASSRQGLGPQHF.

The V gene is TRBV12-3 or TRBV12-4, the J gene TRBJ2-3; D gene uncertain. This CDR3 spans 12 amino acids. The ends were cut back, 4 bases at V and 5 bases at J, with 7 bases in the middle. CDR3 sequence: CASSSDEDTQYF. In DNA form, the CDR3 reads TGTGCCAGCAGTTCGGATGAAGATACGCAGTATTTT.

This clonotype was seen more than once but under ten times. J is TRBJ2-1 and V is TRBV19, with 14 bases matching TRBD2. CDR3 length: 16 amino acids. Losses at the gene ends were 7 bases for V and 8 bases for J; bases not matched to a gene: 10. In germline, CDR1 is LNHDA, CDR2 SQIVND (reference sequence). CDR3 in DNA: TGTGCCAGTACCCCGACCGGGACTAGCGGGAGATATGAGCAGTTCTTC. Translation gives CASTPTGTSGRYEQFF.

The sample holds a few counts of this clonotype. The chain combines TRBV6-5 with TRBJ2-6, with D possibly matching TRBD2 (6 bases). The CDR3 has 18 residues. CDR1 and CDR2 (germline): MNHEY, SVGAGI. Trimming took 0 bases from V and 0 from J, leaving 12 bases between them. DNA of the CDR3: TGTGCCAGCAGTTACTCCGGCCAGGGACTCTCTGGGGCCAACGTCCTGACTTTC. Translated, it gives CASSYSGQGLSGANVLTF.

This clonotype has a handful of counts. This chain links TRBV5-6 with TRBJ1-1, with D perhaps TRBD1 (5 bases). V shed 0 bases and J shed 3 bases, with 15 bases lying between them. Germline V gives CDR1 SGHDT, CDR2 YYEEEE. This CDR3 has 16 amino acids. The DNA of the CDR3 is TGTGCCAGCAGCTTGGGGTCTCAGGGAAGGTACACTGAAGCTTTCTTT. Protein product: CASSLGSQGRYTEAFF. The entire variable domain, with the rest obtained from reference TRBV5-6 and TRBJ1-1, is as follows: DAGVTQSPTHLIKTRGQQVTLRCSPKSGHDTVSWYQQALGQGPQFIFQYYEEEERQRGNFPDRFSGHQFPNYSSELNVNALLLGDSALYLCASSLGSQGRYTEAFFGQGTRLTVV.

This clonotype was detected ten times or more. V gene TRBV28 combines with J gene TRBJ2-1; TRBD2 matches 9 bases. V lost 3 bases to trimming and J lost 4 bases; unmatched junction nucleotides: 13. In germline, CDR1 is MDHEN, CDR2 SYDVKM. CDR3 length: 18 residues. The CDR3 coding sequence is TGTGCCAGCAGTTTTCTACAGGGGCTGCTAGCGGGGTACAATGAGCAGTTCTTC. Its protein product is CASSFLQGLLAGYNEQFF.

This clonotype was counted many times. The chain couples TRBV7-9 to TRBJ1-5; maybe TRBD1 (6 bases). V was trimmed by 1 base and J by 7 bases, leaving 17 bases between them. Per germline, CDR1 SEHNR and CDR2 FQNEAQ (reference sequence). The CDR3 has 16 amino acids. In DNA form, the CDR3 reads TGTGCCAGCAGCTTAGAAGGAGGGGGGGATCGGCAGCCCCAGCATTTT. It encodes CASSLEGGGDRQPQHF.

This clonotype occurred many times. V is TRBV6-5 and J is TRBJ1-1, with D maybe TRBD1 (6 bases). CDR1 and CDR2 (germline): MNHEY, SVGAGI. V lost 5 bases to trimming and J lost 3 bases, with 16 bases between them. CDR3 length equals 15 residues. Here the CDR3 DNA reads TGTGCCAGCAGTCCGAGAGGGGGGCAGGACACTGAAGCTTTCTTT. It yields the protein CASSPRGGQDTEAFF.

This clonotype was seen repeatedly, ten times or more. The chain couples TRBV7-3 to TRBJ2-2; TRBD1 matches at 9 bases. Germline CDR1 and CDR2: SGHTA and FQGTGA. This CDR3 is 16 amino acids long. Germline trimming cut 5 bases from V and 4 bases from J; bases unmatched to any gene: 8. DNA of the CDR3: TGTGCCAGCAGCCCCTGGACAGGGGCGGGCACCGGGGAGCTGTTTTTT. This encodes CASSPWTGAGTGELFF.

V gene TRBV12-3 or TRBV12-4 combines with J gene TRBJ1-2; a possible D gene is TRBD1 (5 bases). The CDR3 covers 15 residues. Trimming left V 4 bases short and J 0 bases short, with 12 bases between. CDR3 loop: CASSSREVPNYGYTF. The CDR3 bases are TGTGCCAGCAGTTCCAGGGAGGTACCTAACTATGGCTACACCTTC.

The chain carries TRBV2 and TRBJ1-5; D uncertain. The germline gives CDR1 SNHLY, CDR2 FYNNEI. This CDR3 comprises 14 residues. V dropped 6 bases and J dropped 6 bases, with 15 bases sitting between them. CDR3 protein: CASSVPTRGQPQHF. The CDR3 bases are TGTGCCAGCAGCGTGCCCACCCGGGGTCAGCCCCAGCATTTT. The full variable domain, with the rest looked up from reference TRBV2 and TRBJ1-5, is EPEVTQTPSHQVTQMGQEVILRCVPISNHLYFYWYRQILGQKVEFLVSFYNNEISEKSEIFDDQFSVERPDGSNFTLKIRSTKLEDSAMYFCASSVPTRGQPQHFGDGTRLSIL.

This clonotype was detected many times. The chain recombines TRBV5-1 with TRBJ1-4, with D perhaps matching TRBD1 (5 bases). Germline assignment: CDR1 SGHRS and CDR2 YFSETQ. V dropped 4 bases and J dropped 3 bases, with 13 bases sitting between them. The length of the CDR3 is 15 residues. In DNA form, the CDR3 reads TGCGCCAGCAGCCCTACAGGAGGCGCTAATGAAAAACTGTTTTTT. The encoded protein is CASSPTGGANEKLFF.

This clonotype was counted many times. V is TRBV10-3 and J is TRBJ2-1, with 7 nucleotides matching TRBD2. The CDR3 totals 15 residues. V dropped 6 bases and J dropped 6; count of bases not matched to a gene: 11. Per the germline V gene, CDR1 is ENHRY and CDR2 is SYGVKD. In nucleotides, the CDR3 is TGTGCCATCAGACCCGGGGGGAGCTCCACCAATGAGCAGTTCTTC. Its translation is CAIRPGGSSTNEQFF.

The chain links TRBV5-4 to TRBJ1-1, with 8 bases fitting TRBD1. V shed 3 bases, J shed 5 bases, and the junction held 6 bases outside the gene matches. The CDR3 runs 14 residues. Germline V gene sequence: CDR1 SGHNT, CDR2 YYREEE (reference sequence). CDR3: CASSSAGGRTEAFF. The CDR3 DNA reads as TGTGCCAGCAGCTCTGCAGGGGGCAGGACTGAAGCTTTCTTT. Using reference TRBV5-4 and TRBJ1-1 for the parts outside the CDR3, the full variable domain is ETGVTQSPTHLIKTRGQQVTLRCSSQSGHNTVSWYQQALGQGPQFIFQYYREEENGRGNFPPRFSGLQFPNYSSELNVNALELDDSALYLCASSSAGGRTEAFFGQGTRLTVV.

The table lists this clonotype with many counts. The rearrangement links TRBV19 to TRBJ2-4, with 8 bases that match TRBD2. Germline V gene sequence: CDR1 LNHDA, CDR2 SQIVND (reference sequence). The length of the CDR3 is 14 residues. V lost 6 bases and J lost 4; bases outside the gene matches: 5. The CDR3 bases are TGTGCCAGTAGAAGCGGGGGTACAAAAAACATTCAGTACTTC. It codes for CASRSGGTKNIQYF.

This clonotype was seen a few times. The chain joins TRBV2 to TRBJ1-2; tentatively, D is TRBD1 (5 bases). The germline gives CDR1 SNHLY, CDR2 FYNNEI. CDR3 size: 14 residues. V lost 7 bases and J 1 base, leaving 13 bases between the germline ends. The CDR3 DNA is TGTGCCAGCACTCCCAGGGAAGATAACTATGGCTACACCTTC. It specifies CASTPREDNYGYTF.

This clonotype has at least ten counts. The chain carries TRBV12-3 or TRBV12-4 and TRBJ1-6, with TRBD1 matching 9 bases. This CDR3 region has 14 residues. Trimming took 6 bases from V and 8 from J; bases not matched to a gene: 5. The DNA of the CDR3 is TGTGCCAGCAGGGACAGGGGTCTTTATTCACCCCTCCACTTT. This encodes CASRDRGLYSPLHF.

This clonotype was found a few times. This chain joins TRBV25-1 and TRBJ2-1; D uncertain. The CDR3 extends over 13 amino acids. CDR1 and CDR2 from the germline V gene are MGHDK and SYGVNS. V was shortened by 4 bases and J by 9 bases, with 13 bases between the two germline ends. The CDR3 sequence: CASSGKGSGEQFF. Here the CDR3 DNA reads TGTGCCAGCAGTGGAAAGGGTTCGGGTGAGCAGTTCTTC.

This clonotype has a handful of counts. The gene calls are TRBV7-9 and TRBJ2-5; D gene ambiguous. In germline, CDR1 is SEHNR, CDR2 FQNEAQ (reference sequence). Trimming shortened V by 2 bases and J by 5 bases, and 6 bases separated the two germline ends. This CDR3 comprises 12 residues. The CDR3 here is CASSLMLETQYF. DNA for the CDR3: TGTGCCAGCAGCTTAATGCTGGAGACCCAGTACTTC.

A remark on this clonotype: A much larger clone differs by one base, so this may be a read error. This CDR3 fails to terminate in the conserved phenylalanine or tryptophan, so it likely reflects a read error. The J gene is TRBJ2-1, the V gene TRBV7-8; perhaps TRBD2 as D (6 bases). Trimming removed 1 base from V and 7 bases from J, with 14 bases in between. The CDR3 runs 15 residues. Germline assignment: CDR1 SGHVS and CDR2 FQNEAQ. The CDR3 loop reads CASSLELARSNEQFV. DNA for the CDR3: TGTGCCAGCAGCTTAGAACTAGCAAGGAGTAATGAGCAGTTCGTC.

The V call is TRBV7-2, the J call TRBJ1-2; TRBD1 agrees at 8 bases. Germline CDR1 is SGHTA and CDR2 is FQGNSA. V dropped 4 bases and J dropped 8; count of bases not matched to a gene: 12. The CDR3 consists of 15 residues. The CDR3 loop is CASSSRPGDRSGYTF. The CDR3 nucleotides read TGTGCCAGCAGCTCCCGCCCTGGGGACAGGTCCGGCTACACCTTC.

The CDR3 spells CASSYGSPLHF. CDR3 nucleotides: TGTGCCAGCAGTTACGGATCACCCCTCCACTTT. The rearrangement joins TRBV6-2 or TRBV6-3 to TRBJ1-6; D not certain. The CDR3 loop spans 11 amino acids. Germline V gene data show CDR1 as MNHEY and CDR2 as SVGEGT. Between the trimmed V and J ends, which lost 2 bases and 10 bases, there was a span of 3 bases.

This chain joins TRBV11-2 and TRBJ1-2; TRBD1 might be the D (5 bases). The CDR3 is 15 residues long. Germline CDR1 reads SGHAT; CDR2 reads FQNNGV. The V end lost 2 bases, the J end lost 5 bases, and 15 bases lay between the germline ends. In DNA, the CDR3 is TGTGCCAGCAGCTTACCCGACAGTCGCTTATATGGCTACACCTTC. It translates to CASSLPDSRLYGYTF.

This clonotype was picked up a small number of times. The CDR3 loop is CASRIDRGSDEQFF. As DNA, the CDR3 is TGTGCCAGCAGAATCGACAGGGGTTCGGATGAGCAGTTCTTC. The chain employs TRBV11-1 and TRBJ2-1; 8 bases are shared with TRBD1. The J segment lost 8 bases and the V segment lost 6 bases, leaving 9 bases of the junction unmatched. The CDR3 sequence is 14 residues long. From germline, CDR1 is SGHAT and CDR2 FQDESV (reference sequence).

This clonotype was observed many times. This chain links TRBV7-2 with TRBJ1-5, with D hard to call. The CDR3 is made up of 14 amino acids. In germline, CDR1 is SGHTA, CDR2 FQGNSA. Trimming left V 5 bases short and J 0 bases short, with 8 bases between. The CDR3 here is CASSKTDSNQPQHF. The CDR3 DNA reads as TGTGCCAGCAGCAAGACCGATAGCAATCAGCCCCAGCATTTT.

Many counts were recorded for this clonotype. V is TRBV6-2 or TRBV6-3 and J is TRBJ1-2; TRBD1 might be the D (5 bases). The CDR3 is made up of 15 amino acids. The germline V gene encodes CDR1 MNHEY and CDR2 SVGEGT. V was shortened by 6 bases and J by 4 bases, with 18 bases between the two germline ends. Here the CDR3 DNA reads TGTGCCAGCAGAGTCCTCGGGGGATCCGCCTATGGCTACACCTTC. This encodes CASRVLGGSAYGYTF.

This clonotype was counted a few times. V is TRBV28 and J is TRBJ2-1; the match to TRBD2 covers 13 bases. The CDR3 covers 19 residues. Germline V CDR1 and CDR2: MDHEN, SYDVKM. V was pared by 5 bases and J by 6 bases, with 16 bases of the junction left unmatched. The CDR3 region has the DNA TGTGCCAGCAGTCTCGGGACTAGCGGGATCAGATGGGGTGGCAATGAGCAGTTCTTC. Encoded protein: CASSLGTSGIRWGGNEQFF.